Listed below are T cell receptor beta chains from one sample, sequenced in a study of shared clonotypes between healthy human individuals. Clones were sequenced by immunoSEQ multiplex PCR, and TCRdb holds only the in-frame ones, with some missing. The data hold around 2,000,000 clones, with around 95% observed a single time. What was sequenced was naive CD4+ T cells sorted from blood. These receptors all come from a man younger than 30 in good health. The CDR3 runs from the conserved cysteine through the conserved F or W. The D gene is left open where the match is weak. Expanded clones are given a class, and other clones once, few, many or no size at all.

D gene	clone size	J gene	V gene	CDR3 DNA	CDR3 protein
.	once	TRBJ2-5	TRBV11-2	TGTGCCAGCAGCTTAGATGGGGCTGTTAAGGAGACCCAGTACTTC	CASSLDGAVKETQYF
.	.	TRBJ2-3	TRBV12-5	TGTGCTAGTGGTTTGACAGGAGCTACAGATACGCAGTATTTT	CASGLTGATDTQYF
.	.	TRBJ1-3	TRBV29-1	TGCAGCGCGGAAGGGTCTGGAAACACCATATATTTT	CSAEGSGNTIYF
.	.	TRBJ1-1	TRBV6-1	TGTGCCAGCAGTGTCCGACCCGGGACAGAAGCTTTCTTT	CASSVRPGTEAFF
TRBD1	once	TRBJ1-2	TRBV5-1	TGCGCCAGCAGCCAGTCCGGGACAGGGGGCGACCCACGCTATGGCTACACCTTC	CASSQSGTGGDPRYGYTF
.	.	TRBJ1-6	TRBV10-2	TGCGCCAGCGCCCAGTCGTGGGGGCTGTATAATTCACCCCTCCACTTT	CASAQSWGLYNSPLHF
.	.	TRBJ2-5	TRBV7-9	TGTGCCAGCAGCTTTCGTGCAGACCAAGAGACCCAGTACTTC	CASSFRADQETQYF
TRBD1	.	TRBJ1-2	TRBV28	TGTGCCAGCAGTTCCGCCGGGACAGGGATTGCTAAGGACACCTTC	CASSSAGTGIAKDTF
.	.	TRBJ2-5	TRBV2	TGTGCCAGCAGCCAACGGACAGGGAGGGAAGAGACCCAGTACTTC	CASSQRTGREETQYF
TRBD2	.	TRBJ2-1	TRBV19	TGTGCCAGTAACACGGGACTAGCGGGAGGGTCGTCCTACAATGAGCAGTTCTTC	CASNTGLAGGSSYNEQFF
TRBD1	.	TRBJ2-7	TRBV7-2	TGTGCCAGCAGCTTAGTGGGCAGGGGGAACTACGAGCAGTACTTC	CASSLVGRGNYEQYF
.	.	TRBJ1-6	TRBV30	TGTGCCTCGGCGTCGGGGGGATCCTATAATTCACCCCTCCACTTT	CASASGGSYNSPLHF
TRBD2	.	TRBJ2-3	TRBV6-1	TGTGCCAGCCTAGCGGTTAGCACAGATACGCAGTATTTT	CASLAVSTDTQYF
TRBD1	.	TRBJ1-1	TRBV11-2	TGTGCCAGCAGCTTCCCTCGACAGGGCCCTAGATTCTTT	CASSFPRQGPRFF
TRBD2	.	TRBJ2-1	TRBV9	TGTGCCAGCAGCCTCCGGGACTATTCGCCTGAGCAGTTCTTC	CASSLRDYSPEQFF
.	.	TRBJ2-7	TRBV15	TGTGCCACCCGGACAGTCGGCGAGCAGTACTTC	CATRTVGEQYF
.	few	TRBJ1-2	TRBV2	TGTGCCAGCACCCTCCGAAGGATTAACTATGGCTACACCTTC	CASTLRRINYGYTF
TRBD2	.	TRBJ2-1	TRBV6-5	TGTGCCAGCAGTCAATTAGCGGGAGGATACAATGAGCAGTTCTTC	CASSQLAGGYNEQFF
.	.	TRBJ1-6	TRBV18	TGTGCCAGCTCACCACCGGGGACTAATTCACCCCTCCACTTT	CASSPPGTNSPLHF
.	.	TRBJ2-7	TRBV7-8	TGTGCCAGCAGCTTAGGGGTAGTCGGCTACGAGCAGTACTTC	CASSLGVVGYEQYF
TRBD1	.	TRBJ2-5	TRBV19	TGTGCCAGTAGTCCATCCGGGACAGGGAAAGAGACCCAGTACTTC	CASSPSGTGKETQYF
.	.	TRBJ1-2	TRBV19	TGTGCCAGTAGCGAGGGATCCGGCTATGGCTACACCTTC	CASSEGSGYGYTF
.	.	TRBJ2-7	TRBV28	TGTGCCAGCAGTTCGACCGCGTTTAACTTC	CASSSTAFNF
TRBD2	.	TRBJ2-5	TRBV5-1	TGCGCCAGCAGCTTGGGGACTAGCGGGGGTGAGACCCAGTACTTC	CASSLGTSGGETQYF
TRBD2	.	TRBJ2-5	TRBV4-1	TGCGCCAGCAGCCCTCTGGCTAGCGGGAGGGAGACCCAGTACTTC	CASSPLASGRETQYF
TRBD2	.	TRBJ2-3	TRBV10-3	TGTGCCATCAGTGAGTCATCGACTAGCGGGAGTAGTTTGGATACGCAGTATTTT	CAISESSTSGSSLDTQYF
.	.	TRBJ1-4	TRBV2	TGTGCCAGCAGTGAAAGGCAGGAGGTAAAACTGTTTTTT	CASSERQEVKLFF
.	.	TRBJ1-3	TRBV2	TGTGCCAGCAGCGGATACGCAGGGGCAGGAAACACCATATATTTT	CASSGYAGAGNTIYF
TRBD2	.	TRBJ2-5	TRBV5-1	TGCGCCAGCAGCTTAACTAGCGGACCGCAAGAGACCCAGTACTTC	CASSLTSGPQETQYF
.	.	TRBJ2-3	TRBV2	TGTGCCAGCAGTGATACGGACACAGATACGCAGTATTTT	CASSDTDTDTQYF
.	.	TRBJ2-2	TRBV10-1	TGCGCCAGCAGTCCGACAGCTTACACCGGGGAGCTGTTTTTT	CASSPTAYTGELFF
TRBD1	.	TRBJ2-7	TRBV5-1	TGCGCCAGCAGCCGCAACAGGGGGTCGTCCTACGAGCAGTACTTC	CASSRNRGSSYEQYF
.	few	TRBJ2-1	TRBV7-2	TGTGCCAGCAGCTTAGCGGGAGGAACCTACAATGAGCAGTTCTTC	CASSLAGGTYNEQFF
.	.	TRBJ2-3	TRBV6-6	TGTGCCAGCAGTCACCCAGCTCGGGGGACCACAGATACGCAGTATTTT	CASSHPARGTTDTQYF
.	.	TRBJ1-2	TRBV5-1	TGCGCCAGCAGCTTGGCCGGCGGGTCTCCCGGCTACACCTTC	CASSLAGGSPGYTF
.	.	TRBJ2-1	TRBV30	TGTGCCTGGAGAGAAAAACGGATCTACAATGAGCAGTTCTTC	CAWREKRIYNEQFF
TRBD2	.	TRBJ2-1	TRBV5-1	TGCGCCAGCAGCTTGGGTCTAGCGGCAAGCTACAATGAGCAGTTCTTC	CASSLGLAASYNEQFF
.	.	TRBJ2-3	TRBV9	TGTGCCAGCAGCGTAGTGGGTTTGGGGGATACGCAGTATTTT	CASSVVGLGDTQYF
TRBD2	.	TRBJ2-5	TRBV9	TGTGCCAGCAGCGCGGGGACTAGCAAAGAGACCCAGTACTTC	CASSAGTSKETQYF